A single sample is the source of the 22 T cell receptor beta chains below, sequenced in a study of T cell responses to AZD1222 COVID-19 vaccine. Using immunoSEQ multiplex PCR, the repertoire was profiled, and TCRdb retains in-frame clones only, with some absent. The sample records 90,000 to 120,000 clones, 86% being singletons. Sample: peripheral blood, taken 28 days after the second dose of the MenACWY control vaccine. These receptor sequences come from an adult who received the MenACWY meningococcal vaccine as a control.

The CDR3 region is CASSLRSLIGYTF. In DNA form, the CDR3 reads TGTGCCAGCAGTTTACGGTCCCTTATTGGCTACACCTTC. The gene calls are TRBV28 and TRBJ1-2, with D unresolved. Germline V gives CDR1 MDHEN, CDR2 SYDVKM. This CDR3 comprises 13 residues. Trimming left V 2 bases short and J 7 bases short, with 11 bases between.

The V and J genes are TRBV2 and TRBJ2-7, with D possibly TRBD2 on 6 matching bases. V gave up 6 bases and J gave up 3 bases, with 15 bases separating them. CDR1 and CDR2 (germline): SNHLY, FYNNEI. CDR3 length: 14 residues. The CDR3 protein is CASRVGGNRYEQYF. In DNA form, the CDR3 reads TGTGCCAGCAGGGTGGGGGGAAACCGCTACGAGCAGTACTTC.

This clone was detected once. The J gene is TRBJ2-1, the V gene TRBV29-1, with 8 bases aligning to TRBD1. Trimming took 3 bases from V and 4 from J; bases not matched to a gene: 5. CDR1 SQVTM and CDR2 ANQGSEA come from the germline V gene. The CDR3 sequence is 14 residues long. In DNA form, the CDR3 reads TGCAGCGTTGACCAGACAGGGGCTTACAATGAGCAGTTCTTC. Its protein product is CSVDQTGAYNEQFF.

This chain links TRBV5-5 with TRBJ1-2; unclear D gene. V lost 0 bases and J 7 bases, leaving 16 bases between the germline ends. Germline assignment: CDR1 SGHKS and CDR2 YYEKEE (reference sequence). The CDR3 covers 15 residues. In DNA form, the CDR3 reads TGTGCCAGCAGCTTGGGACGAGACACCCCTACTGGCTACACCTTC. Its translation is CASSLGRDTPTGYTF.

The chain has TRBV5-5 and TRBJ2-7; 7 bases line up with TRBD2. V shed 4 bases and J 2 bases; nucleotides not matched to a gene: 15. Germline V gene data show CDR1 as SGHKS and CDR2 as YYEKEE (reference sequence). The CDR3 runs to 17 residues. CDR3 residues: CASSTGGGGQGTYEQYF. CDR3 sequence (DNA): TGTGCCAGCAGCACCGGCGGGGGAGGTCAGGGCACCTACGAGCAGTACTTC. Complete variable domain (other parts from reference TRBV5-5 and TRBJ2-7): DAGVTQSPTHLIKTRGQQVTLRCSPISGHKSVSWYQQVLGQGPQFIFQYYEKEERGRGNFPDRFSARQFPNYSSELNVNALLLGDSALYLCASSTGGGGQGTYEQYFGPGTRLTVT.

The CDR3 nucleotides are TGCGCCAGCAGTAAAGCCGGACTAGCGGGGGAAGAGAGTCAAGAGACCCAGTACTTC. It is translated as CASSKAGLAGEESQETQYF. This chain links TRBV10-1 with TRBJ2-5; 13 bases map to TRBD2. Trimming cost V 5 bases and J 2 bases; bases outside gene matches: 14. Germline values: CDR1 WNHNN, CDR2 SYGVQD (reference sequence). This CDR3 is built from 19 residues.

Note on this clone: Different DNA sequences within this sample yield the same CDR3. The chain has TRBV18 and TRBJ1-1; 7 nucleotides agree with TRBD1. The length of the CDR3 is 13 residues. V dropped 0 bases and J dropped 8; count of bases not matched to a gene: 3. CDR1 KGHSH and CDR2 LQKENI come from the germline V gene. CDR3 in amino acids: CASSPPGQLEAFF. Written as DNA, the CDR3 is TGTGCCAGCTCACCACCGGGACAGCTAGAAGCTTTCTTT.

CDR3 sequence reads: CSVSGESGYTF. In DNA, the CDR3 is TGCAGCGTCTCGGGGGAAAGTGGCTACACCTTC. The genes are TRBV29-1 and TRBJ1-2; D is possibly TRBD1 (5 bases). The germline gives CDR1 SQVTM, CDR2 ANQGSEA. V was cut by 6 bases and J by 7 bases, with 12 bases left in between. The CDR3 sequence is 11 residues long.

The chain links TRBV6-5 to TRBJ1-1; TRBD1 might be the D (5 bases). V shed 4 bases and J shed 1 base, with 10 bases lying between them. CDR3 length: 14 residues. CDR1 is MNHEY and CDR2 is SVGAGI in the germline V gene. The CDR3 reads CASSWDGTNTEAFF. The CDR3 DNA sequence: TGTGCCAGCAGTTGGGACGGAACGAACACTGAAGCTTTCTTT.

The rearrangement uses TRBV11-2 and TRBJ2-1, with 7 bases lining up with TRBD2. CDR1 is SGHAT and CDR2 is FQNNGV in the germline V gene. J was trimmed by 7 bases and V by 3 bases; bases with no gene match: 0. This CDR3 comprises 12 residues. The DNA for the CDR3 is TGTGCCAGCAGCTTCGGGGGGAATGAGCAGTTCTTC. This sequence encodes CASSFGGNEQFF.

The chain employs TRBV4-2 and TRBJ1-1; unclear D gene. CDR1 is LGHNA, CDR2 YNFKEQ, per germline. This CDR3 spans 15 amino acids. Trimming cost V 0 bases and J 6 bases, with 14 bases left between them. As DNA, the CDR3 is TGTGCCAGCAGCCAAGATCCACAGATACGCGCTGAAGCTTTCTTT. It specifies CASSQDPQIRAEAFF.

The V and J genes are TRBV6-5 and TRBJ1-4; the match to TRBD1 covers 10 bases. The CDR3 runs 14 residues. CDR1 is MNHEY, CDR2 SVGAGI, per germline. With 2 bases clipped from V and 7 bases from J, the junction kept 1 base outside the gene matches. The CDR3 DNA follows: TGTGCCAGCAGTTACGGGGACAGGGGTGAAAAACTGTTTTTT. Its translation is CASSYGDRGEKLFF.

The chain employs TRBV2 and TRBJ2-7, with 10 nucleotides matching TRBD2. This CDR3 has 15 amino acids. The V gene's germline CDR1 is SNHLY and CDR2 FYNNEI. The V and J ends lost 4 bases and 4 bases, in that order; junction bases with no gene match: 7. The CDR3 DNA follows: TGTGCCAGCAGTGTAGGGCTAGCGGGGGTTTACGAGCAGTACTTC. This sequence encodes CASSVGLAGVYEQYF.

The rearrangement joins TRBV2 to TRBJ2-7, with 9 bases aligning to TRBD1. The V gene's germline CDR1 is SNHLY and CDR2 FYNNEI. The CDR3 consists of 15 residues. With V trimmed by 6 bases and J by 5 bases, 11 bases remained unmatched. Here the CDR3 reads CASSRDRDSLNEQYF. The CDR3 region has the DNA TGTGCCAGCAGCCGGGACAGGGATTCCCTTAACGAGCAGTACTTC.

This clone was seen a handful of times. This chain links TRBV5-5 with TRBJ2-5, with D maybe TRBD1 (5 bases). Germline V gene sequence: CDR1 SGHKS, CDR2 YYEKEE (reference sequence). The V gene lost 2 bases and the J gene lost 1 base, with 12 bases spanning the gap. The CDR3 length is 15 residues. The CDR3 DNA is TGTGCCAGCAGCTTAATTCCGCAGGGCCAAGAGACCCAGTACTTC. Its translation: CASSLIPQGQETQYF.

V usage is TRBV10-3 and J usage is TRBJ2-7, with D maybe TRBD2 (6 bases). The germline V gene has CDR1 ENHRY and CDR2 SYGVKD. Trimming removed 2 bases from V and 5 bases from J, with 7 bases in between. The CDR3 is made up of 12 amino acids. The CDR3 DNA reads as TGTGCCATCAGTGAGGGAGGGAACGAGCAGTACTTC. Translating it yields CAISEGGNEQYF.

This rearrangement joins TRBV7-2 to TRBJ2-7, with D unclear. The CDR3 contains 13 residues. Per the germline V gene, CDR1 is SGHTA and CDR2 is FQGNSA. Trimming removed 5 bases from V and 2 bases from J, with 10 bases in between. The CDR3, as DNA: TGTGCCAGCAGCATCCCCGGGCCCTACGAGCAGTACTTC. Translating gives CASSIPGPYEQYF. The full variable domain, rest sourced from reference TRBV7-2 and TRBJ2-7, is GAGVSQSPSNKVTEKGKDVELRCDPISGHTALYWYRQSLGQGLEFLIYFQGNSAPDKSGLPSDRFSAERTGGSVSTLTIQRTQQEDSAVYLCASSIPGPYEQYFGPGTRLTVT.

V usage is TRBV28 and J usage is TRBJ1-1; maybe TRBD1 (6 bases). The CDR3 runs 17 residues. The germline gives CDR1 MDHEN, CDR2 SYDVKM. Trimming stripped 10 bases from V and 1 base from J, with 25 bases between. In DNA form, the CDR3 reads TGTGCCACCGATATTGCCAGGGGTCTCAGCGAGAACACTGAAGCTTTCTTT. Translating gives CATDIARGLSENTEAFF.

This chain uses TRBV3-1 (or the pseudogene TRBV3-2) with TRBJ1-4; maybe TRBD1 (5 bases). The CDR3 has 18 residues. CDR1 is LGHDT and CDR2 is YNNKEL in the germline V gene (reference sequence). Trimming removed 3 bases from V and 0 bases from J, with 17 bases in between. The CDR3, as DNA: TGTGCCAGCAGCCATCCCCTGGGGGGAGATGCAACTAATGAAAAACTGTTTTTT. Its protein is CASSHPLGGDATNEKLFF.

J is TRBJ2-2 and V is TRBV12-2; TRBD1, as called in the table, went unchecked against the DNA. TRBV12-2 is tagged as a pseudogene. The CDR3 covers 17 residues. CDR3 coding DNA: TGTGCAAGTCGCTTAGTCAGGCTGGCAGGCCTCGCCGGGGAGCTGTTTTTT. It is translated as CASRLVRLAGLAGELFF.

The V call is TRBV11-2, the J call TRBJ2-3; D gene uncertain. CDR1 and CDR2 (germline): SGHAT, FQNNGV. V was shortened by 0 bases and J by 4 bases, with 5 bases between the two germline ends. The CDR3 is 13 amino acids. The DNA of the CDR3 is TGTGCCAGCAGCTTAGATCGGTCAGATACGCAGTATTTT. This codes for CASSLDRSDTQYF.

The rearrangement joins TRBV29-1 to TRBJ2-7, with D tentatively TRBD1 (6 bases). CDR1 is SQVTM, CDR2 ANQGSEA, per germline. The length of the CDR3 is 11 residues. The ends were cut back, 7 bases at V and 2 bases at J, with 9 bases in the middle. In nucleotides, the CDR3 is TGCAGCGCCGGACAGACCTACGAGCAGTACTTC. Translation: CSAGQTYEQYF.